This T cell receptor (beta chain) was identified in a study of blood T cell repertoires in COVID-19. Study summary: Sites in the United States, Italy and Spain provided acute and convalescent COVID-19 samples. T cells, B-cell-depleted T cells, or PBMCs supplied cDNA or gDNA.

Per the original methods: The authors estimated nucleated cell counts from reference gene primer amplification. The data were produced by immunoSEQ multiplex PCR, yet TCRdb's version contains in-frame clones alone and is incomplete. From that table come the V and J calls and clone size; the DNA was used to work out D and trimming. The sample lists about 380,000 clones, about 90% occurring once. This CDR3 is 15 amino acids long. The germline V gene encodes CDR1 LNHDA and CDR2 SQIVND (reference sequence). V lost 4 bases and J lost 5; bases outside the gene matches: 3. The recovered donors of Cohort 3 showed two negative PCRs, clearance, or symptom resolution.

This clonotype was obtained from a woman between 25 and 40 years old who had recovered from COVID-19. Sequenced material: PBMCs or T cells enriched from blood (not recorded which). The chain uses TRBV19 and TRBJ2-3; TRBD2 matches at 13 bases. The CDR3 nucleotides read TGTGCCAGTAGTAGGACTAGCGGGAGCCTAGATACGCAGTATTTT. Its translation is CASSRTSGSLDTQYF.